What follows is one T cell receptor beta chain and its context. Patients included in sequencing had previously demonstrated CD8+CD57+ cell expansion by flow cytometry. Severe acquired aplastic anemia was diagnosed in all patients. For CDR3 and TCR beta VDJ profiling, genomic DNA was the template used. TCRdb called the reads again in MiXCR, with one record for every CDR3 protein. The sample yields 200,000 to 250,000 distinct CDR3 sequences, 50% to 70% seen once. This record comes from a study of CD8+CD57+ T cells in acquired aplastic anemia. The wider study: DNA from sorted CD4+ and CD8+ cells averaged roughly 3.2 ug.

Trimming left V 3 bases short and J 3 bases short, with 9 bases between. Germline V gene sequence: CDR1 LNHDA, CDR2 SQIVND (reference sequence). The CDR3 is 13 amino acids. The receptor was derived from a human donor with aplastic anemia. This rearrangement joins TRBV19 to TRBJ2-7; no clear D. Input material: sorted CD4+, CD8+, or CD8+CD57+ T cells (not recorded which) from PBMCs. The CDR3: CASSMLGIYEQYF. The CDR3 nucleotides are TGTGCCAGTAGTATGCTAGGGATCTACGAGCAGTACTTC.